This T cell receptor beta chain was observed in a study of T cell responses to AZD1222 COVID-19 vaccine. The assay was immunoSEQ multiplex PCR, and TCRdb's table has in-frame clones only and misses some. The sample carries 130,000 or so clones, roughly nine tenths recorded once. CDR1 and CDR2 from the germline V gene are SQVTM and ANQGSEA. This CDR3 spans 14 amino acids. V lost 5 bases and J lost 3; bases outside the gene matches: 3. This TCR came from an adult who received the AZD1222 COVID-19 vaccine. The V call is TRBV29-1, the J call TRBJ1-6; 8 nucleotides match TRBD1. The input for sequencing was peripheral blood, taken 28 days after the second AZD1222 dose. This CDR3 is CSVKQGDYNSPLHF. CDR3 sequence (DNA): TGCAGCGTTAAACAGGGGGACTATAATTCACCCCTCCACTTT.